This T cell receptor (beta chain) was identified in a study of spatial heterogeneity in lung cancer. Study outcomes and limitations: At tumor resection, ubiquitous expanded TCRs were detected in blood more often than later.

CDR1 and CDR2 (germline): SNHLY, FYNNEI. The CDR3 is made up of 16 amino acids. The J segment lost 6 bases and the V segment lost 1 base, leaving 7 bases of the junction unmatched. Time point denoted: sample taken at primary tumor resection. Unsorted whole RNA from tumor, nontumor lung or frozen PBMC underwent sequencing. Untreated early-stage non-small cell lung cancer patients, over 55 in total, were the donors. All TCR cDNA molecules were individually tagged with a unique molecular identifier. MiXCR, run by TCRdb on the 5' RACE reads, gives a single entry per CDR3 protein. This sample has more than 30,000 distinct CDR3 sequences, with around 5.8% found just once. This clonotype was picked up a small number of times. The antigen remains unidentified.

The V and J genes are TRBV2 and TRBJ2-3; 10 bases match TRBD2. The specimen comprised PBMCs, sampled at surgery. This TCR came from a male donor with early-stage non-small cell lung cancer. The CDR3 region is CASSEGERGGRDTQYF. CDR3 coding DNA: TGTGCCAGCAGTGAAGGAGAGCGGGGGGGCCGGGATACGCAGTATTTT.